Listed below are T cell receptor beta chains from one sample, sequenced in a study of CD8 T cells in ankylosing spondylitis. MiXCR was run by TCRdb on the 5' RACE reads, yielding one entry per CDR3 protein. The repertoire holds about 390,000 distinct CDR3 sequences, with approximately 20% as singletons. Sequences were obtained from blood, either unsorted or a sorted T cell fraction (not recorded which). These receptors originate from a male donor with ankylosing spondylitis. CDR3s include the opening cysteine and the closing phenylalanine or tryptophan. A D gene is named only where the DNA matches it firmly. The listing skips clone size in some rows; elsewhere it reads once, few, many or a size class.

v_call: TRBV5-1
d_call: TRBD2
clone_size: .
j_call: TRBJ2-1
cdr3_length: 17
cdr3_aa: CASSLLTSGGSYNEQFF
cdr3_nt: TGCGCCAGCAGCTTGCTGACTAGCGGAGGCTCCTACAATGAGCAGTTCTTC

v_call: TRBV5-1
d_call: .
clone_size: .
j_call: TRBJ2-3
cdr3_length: 15
cdr3_aa: CASSEAGRSTDTQYF
cdr3_nt: TGCGCCAGCAGCGAGGCGGGGCGGAGCACAGATACGCAGTATTTT

v_call: TRBV3-1
d_call: .
clone_size: .
j_call: TRBJ2-3
cdr3_length: 13
cdr3_aa: CASSHFNGNTQYF
cdr3_nt: TGTGCCAGCAGCCATTTCAACGGGAATACGCAGTATTTT

v_call: TRBV7-9
d_call: .
clone_size: few
j_call: TRBJ2-1
cdr3_length: 16
cdr3_aa: CASSLGELPSHNEQFF
cdr3_nt: TGTGCCAGCAGCTTAGGGGAGCTTCCCTCCCACAATGAGCAGTTCTTC

v_call: TRBV5-1
d_call: .
clone_size: few
j_call: TRBJ1-6
cdr3_length: 14
cdr3_aa: CASSLSTVDSPLHF
cdr3_nt: TGCGCCAGCAGCTTGTCGACAGTTGATTCACCCCTCCACTTT

v_call: TRBV7-8
d_call: .
clone_size: .
j_call: TRBJ2-5
cdr3_length: 14
cdr3_aa: CASSIRPQKETQYF
cdr3_nt: TGTGCCAGCAGCATCCGACCACAAAAAGAGACCCAGTACTTC

v_call: TRBV27
d_call: .
clone_size: .
j_call: TRBJ2-2
cdr3_length: 14
cdr3_aa: CASSYGQHTGELFF
cdr3_nt: TGTGCCAGCAGCTACGGACAGCACACCGGGGAGCTGTTTTTT

v_call: TRBV6-5
d_call: .
clone_size: once
j_call: TRBJ1-2
cdr3_length: 15
cdr3_aa: CASSYVPEGNYGYTF
cdr3_nt: TGTGCCAGCAGTTACGTCCCTGAGGGGAACTATGGCTACACCTTC

v_call: TRBV5-1
d_call: .
clone_size: .
j_call: TRBJ2-5
cdr3_length: 13
cdr3_aa: CASSFGGKETQYF
cdr3_nt: TGCGCCAGCAGCTTTGGGGGTAAAGAGACCCAGTACTTC

v_call: TRBV7-2
d_call: .
clone_size: .
j_call: TRBJ2-7
cdr3_length: 13
cdr3_aa: CASGRGIGYEQYF
cdr3_nt: TGTGCCAGCGGACGCGGGATCGGCTACGAGCAGTACTTC